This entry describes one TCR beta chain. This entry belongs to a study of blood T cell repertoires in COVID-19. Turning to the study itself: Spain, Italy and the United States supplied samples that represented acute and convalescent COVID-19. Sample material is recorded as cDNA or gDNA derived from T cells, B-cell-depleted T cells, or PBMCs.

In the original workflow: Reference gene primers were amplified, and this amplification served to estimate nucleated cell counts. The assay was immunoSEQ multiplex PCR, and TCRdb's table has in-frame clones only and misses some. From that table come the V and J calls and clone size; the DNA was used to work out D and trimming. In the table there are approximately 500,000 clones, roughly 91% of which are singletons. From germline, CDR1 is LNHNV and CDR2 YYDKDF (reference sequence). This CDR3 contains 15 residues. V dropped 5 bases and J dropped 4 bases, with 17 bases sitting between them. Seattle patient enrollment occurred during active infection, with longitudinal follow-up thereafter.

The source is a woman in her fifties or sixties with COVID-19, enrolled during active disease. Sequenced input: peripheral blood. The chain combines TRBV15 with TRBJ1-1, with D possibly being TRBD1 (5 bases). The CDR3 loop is CATSFQGIGVTEAFF. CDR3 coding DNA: TGTGCCACCAGCTTCCAGGGAATCGGTGTCACTGAAGCTTTCTTT.